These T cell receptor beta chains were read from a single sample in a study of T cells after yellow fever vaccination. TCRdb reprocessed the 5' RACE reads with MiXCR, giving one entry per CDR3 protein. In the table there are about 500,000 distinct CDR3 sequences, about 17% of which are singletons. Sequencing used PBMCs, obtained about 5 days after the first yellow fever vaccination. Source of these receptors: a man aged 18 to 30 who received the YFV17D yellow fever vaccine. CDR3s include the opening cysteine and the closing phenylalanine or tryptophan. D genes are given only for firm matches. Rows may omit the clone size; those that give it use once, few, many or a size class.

CDR3: CSARDRGAGYGYTF
size: few
D: -
V: TRBV20-1
J: TRBJ1-2

CDR3: CATSRDTDGELFF
size: few
D: -
V: TRBV15
J: TRBJ2-2

CDR3: CASSFPGAKTANTGELFF
size: -
D: -
V: TRBV28
J: TRBJ2-2

CDR3: CASSWAGGNTEAFF
size: -
D: TRBD1
V: TRBV12-3/TRBV12-4
J: TRBJ1-1

CDR3: CASSHGPKGSNQPQHF
size: few
D: -
V: TRBV7-2
J: TRBJ1-5

CDR3: CASRPSAGARENQPQHF
size: -
D: -
V: TRBV6-1
J: TRBJ1-5

CDR3: CSAVGGAETQYF
size: -
D: -
V: TRBV20-1
J: TRBJ2-5

CDR3: CASSSPVNTEAFF
size: few
D: -
V: TRBV28
J: TRBJ1-1

CDR3: CASSKQANTEAFF
size: -
D: -
V: TRBV5-4
J: TRBJ1-1

CDR3: CASSPYSWNSGANVLTF
size: -
D: -
V: TRBV9
J: TRBJ2-6

CDR3: CASSRRTTNEKLFF
size: -
D: -
V: TRBV5-6
J: TRBJ1-4

CDR3: CASKTGGTYEQYF
size: -
D: TRBD2
V: TRBV27
J: TRBJ2-7

CDR3: CASSGRDTGTYEQYF
size: -
D: -
V: TRBV5-1
J: TRBJ2-7

CDR3: CASSSLAGGAYEQFF
size: -
D: TRBD2
V: TRBV7-2
J: TRBJ2-1

CDR3: CASSQGVGDRPNSYEQYF
size: few
D: TRBD1
V: TRBV14
J: TRBJ2-7